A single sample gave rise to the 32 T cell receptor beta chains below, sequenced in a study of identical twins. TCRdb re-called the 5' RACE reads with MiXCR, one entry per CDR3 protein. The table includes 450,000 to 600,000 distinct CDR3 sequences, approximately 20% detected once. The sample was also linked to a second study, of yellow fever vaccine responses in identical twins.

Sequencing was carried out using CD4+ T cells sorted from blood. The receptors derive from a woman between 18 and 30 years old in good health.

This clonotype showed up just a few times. The CDR3 nucleotides read TGTGCCAGCAGTCCCTCAGGGTGGCTAGCGGGATACACCGGGGAGCTGTTTTTT. Encoded protein: CASSPSGWLAGYTGELFF. The chain links TRBV27 to TRBJ2-2; 9 positions agree with TRBD2. CDR3 length: 18 residues. Germline assignment: CDR1 MNHEY and CDR2 SMNVEV (reference sequence). V shed 5 bases and J 3 bases; nucleotides not matched to a gene: 13.

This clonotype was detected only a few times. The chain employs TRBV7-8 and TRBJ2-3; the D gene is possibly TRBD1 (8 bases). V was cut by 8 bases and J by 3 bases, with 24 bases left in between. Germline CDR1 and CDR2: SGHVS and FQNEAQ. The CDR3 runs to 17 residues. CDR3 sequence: CASSLIQGAGGTDTQYF. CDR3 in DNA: TGTGCCAGCTCCCTGATTCAGGGGGCCGGGGGGACAGATACGCAGTATTTT.

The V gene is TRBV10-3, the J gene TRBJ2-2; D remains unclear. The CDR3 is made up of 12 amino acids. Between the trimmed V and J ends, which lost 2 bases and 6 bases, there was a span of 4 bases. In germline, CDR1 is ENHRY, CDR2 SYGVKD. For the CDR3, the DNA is TGTGCCATCAGTGAGCCTGCCGGGGAGCTGTTTTTT. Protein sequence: CAISEPAGELFF.

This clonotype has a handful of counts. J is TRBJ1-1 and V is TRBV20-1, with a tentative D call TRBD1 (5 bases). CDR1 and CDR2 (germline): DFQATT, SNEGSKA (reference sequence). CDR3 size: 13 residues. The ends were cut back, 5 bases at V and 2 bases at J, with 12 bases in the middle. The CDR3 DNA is TGCAGTGCTCAAGTAGGGGCAAACACTGAAGCTTTCTTT. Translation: CSAQVGANTEAFF.

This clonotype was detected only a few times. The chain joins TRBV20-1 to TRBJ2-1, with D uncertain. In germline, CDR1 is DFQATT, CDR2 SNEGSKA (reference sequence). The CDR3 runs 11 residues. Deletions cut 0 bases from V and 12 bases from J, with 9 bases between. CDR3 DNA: TGCAGTGCTAGAGATGGGGTAAGGCAGTTCTTC. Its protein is CSARDGVRQFF.

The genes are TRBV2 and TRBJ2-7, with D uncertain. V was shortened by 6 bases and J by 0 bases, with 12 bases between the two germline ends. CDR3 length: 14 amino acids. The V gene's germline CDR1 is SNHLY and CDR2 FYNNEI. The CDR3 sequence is CASRGVVGSYEQYF. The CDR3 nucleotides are TGTGCCAGCAGGGGCGTCGTGGGCTCCTACGAGCAGTACTTC.

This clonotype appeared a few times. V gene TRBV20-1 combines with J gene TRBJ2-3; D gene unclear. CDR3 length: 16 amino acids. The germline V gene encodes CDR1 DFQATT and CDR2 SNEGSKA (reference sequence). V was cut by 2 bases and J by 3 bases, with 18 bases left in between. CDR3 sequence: CSARLQALRATDTQYF. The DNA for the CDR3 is TGCAGTGCTAGACTTCAAGCCCTCCGGGCGACAGATACGCAGTATTTT.

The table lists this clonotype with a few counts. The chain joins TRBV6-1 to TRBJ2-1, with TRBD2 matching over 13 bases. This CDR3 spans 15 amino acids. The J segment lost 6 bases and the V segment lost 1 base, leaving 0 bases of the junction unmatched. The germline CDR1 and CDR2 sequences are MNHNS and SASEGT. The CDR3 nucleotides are TGTGCCAGCAGTGAAGGGACTAGCGGGGGCAATGAGCAGTTCTTC. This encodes CASSEGTSGGNEQFF.

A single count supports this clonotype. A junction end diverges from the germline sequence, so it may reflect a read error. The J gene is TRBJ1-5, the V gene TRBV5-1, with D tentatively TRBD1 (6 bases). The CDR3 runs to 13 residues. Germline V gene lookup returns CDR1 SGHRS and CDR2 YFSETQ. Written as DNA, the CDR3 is TGCGCCAGCAGCCCTGACAGGTATCAGCCCCAGCAGTTT. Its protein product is CASSPDRYQPQQF.

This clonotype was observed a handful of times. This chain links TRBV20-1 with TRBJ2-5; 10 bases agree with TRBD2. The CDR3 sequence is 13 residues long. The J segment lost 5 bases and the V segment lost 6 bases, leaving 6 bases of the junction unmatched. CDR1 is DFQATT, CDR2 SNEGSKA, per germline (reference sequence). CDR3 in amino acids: CSAGMGLAETQYF. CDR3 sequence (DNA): TGCAGTGCCGGCATGGGACTAGCGGAGACCCAGTACTTC.

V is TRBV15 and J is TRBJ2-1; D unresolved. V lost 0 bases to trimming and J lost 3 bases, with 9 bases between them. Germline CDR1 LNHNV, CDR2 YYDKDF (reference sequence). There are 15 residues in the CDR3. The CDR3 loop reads CATSRDMTYYNEQFF. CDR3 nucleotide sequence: TGTGCCACCAGCAGAGATATGACTTACTACAATGAGCAGTTCTTC.

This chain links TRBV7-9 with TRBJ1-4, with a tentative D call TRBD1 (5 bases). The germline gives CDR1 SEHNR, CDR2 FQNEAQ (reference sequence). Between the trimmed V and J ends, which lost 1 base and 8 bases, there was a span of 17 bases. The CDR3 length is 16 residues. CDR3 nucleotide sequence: TGTGCCAGCAGCTTAGGATACCAGGGCTACGGGGAAAAACTGTTTTTT. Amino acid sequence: CASSLGYQGYGEKLFF.

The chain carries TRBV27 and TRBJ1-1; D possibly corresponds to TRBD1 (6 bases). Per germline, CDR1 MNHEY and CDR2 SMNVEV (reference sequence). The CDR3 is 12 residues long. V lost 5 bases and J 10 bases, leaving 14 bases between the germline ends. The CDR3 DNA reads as TGTGCCAGCAGTCCAGAGGGGGGTGTAGCTTTCTTT. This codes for CASSPEGGVAFF.

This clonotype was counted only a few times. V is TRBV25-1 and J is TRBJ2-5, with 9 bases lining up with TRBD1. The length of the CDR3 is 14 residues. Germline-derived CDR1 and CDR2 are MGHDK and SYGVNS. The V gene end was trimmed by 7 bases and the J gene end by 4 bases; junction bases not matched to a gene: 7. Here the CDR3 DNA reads TGTGCCAGCACCACACAGGGGGCTGGAGAGACCCAGTACTTC. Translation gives CASTTQGAGETQYF.

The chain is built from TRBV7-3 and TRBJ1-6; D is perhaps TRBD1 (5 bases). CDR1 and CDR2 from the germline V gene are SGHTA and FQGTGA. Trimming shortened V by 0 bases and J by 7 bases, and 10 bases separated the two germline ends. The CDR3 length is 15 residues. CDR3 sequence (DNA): TGTGCCAGCAGCTTAACTACTGGGGGGAATTCACCCCTCCACTTT. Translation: CASSLTTGGNSPLHF.

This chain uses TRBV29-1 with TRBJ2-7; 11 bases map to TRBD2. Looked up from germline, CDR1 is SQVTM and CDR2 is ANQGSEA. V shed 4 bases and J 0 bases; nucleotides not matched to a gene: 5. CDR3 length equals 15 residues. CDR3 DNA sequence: TGCAGCGTTGGGCTAGCGGGAGGAAGCTCCTACGAGCAGTACTTC. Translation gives CSVGLAGGSSYEQYF.

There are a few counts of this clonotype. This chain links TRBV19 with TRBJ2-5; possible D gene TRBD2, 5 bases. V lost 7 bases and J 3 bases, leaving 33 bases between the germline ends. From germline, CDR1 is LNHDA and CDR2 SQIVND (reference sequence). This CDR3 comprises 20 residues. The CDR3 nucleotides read TGTGCCAGTACCCACCCCGGACGTGGGAGCGCCCGGCGGACCAAAGAGACCCAGTACTTC. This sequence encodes CASTHPGRGSARRTKETQYF. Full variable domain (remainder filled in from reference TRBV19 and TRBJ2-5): DGGITQSPKYLFRKEGQNVTLSCEQNLNHDAMYWYRQDPGQGLRLIYYSQIVNDFQKGDIAEGYSVSREKKESFPLTVTSAQKNPTAFYLCASTHPGRGSARRTKETQYFGPGTRLLVL.

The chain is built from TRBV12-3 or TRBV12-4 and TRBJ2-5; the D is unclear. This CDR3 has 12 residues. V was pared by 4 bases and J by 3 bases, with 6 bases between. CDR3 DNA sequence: TGTGCCAGCAGTTCGATCGAAGAGACCCAGTACTTC. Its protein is CASSSIEETQYF.

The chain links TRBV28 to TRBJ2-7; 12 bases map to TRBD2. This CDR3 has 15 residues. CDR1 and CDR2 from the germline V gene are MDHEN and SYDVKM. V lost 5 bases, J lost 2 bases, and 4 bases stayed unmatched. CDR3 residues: CASSKGLAGTYEQYF. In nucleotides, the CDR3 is TGTGCCAGCAGTAAAGGACTAGCGGGGACCTACGAGCAGTACTTC.

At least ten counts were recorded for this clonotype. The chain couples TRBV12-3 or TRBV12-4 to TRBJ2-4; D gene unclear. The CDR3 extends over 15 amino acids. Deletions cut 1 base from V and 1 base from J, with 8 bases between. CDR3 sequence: CASSLDLVAKNIQYF. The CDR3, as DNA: TGTGCCAGCAGTTTAGATCTGGTGGCCAAAAACATTCAGTACTTC.

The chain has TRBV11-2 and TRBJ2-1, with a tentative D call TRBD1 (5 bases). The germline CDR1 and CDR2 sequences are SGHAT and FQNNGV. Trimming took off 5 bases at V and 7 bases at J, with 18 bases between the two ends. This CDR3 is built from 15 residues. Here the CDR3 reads CASSAVRGNLNEQFF. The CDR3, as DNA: TGTGCCAGCAGCGCAGTTAGGGGCAATTTGAATGAGCAGTTCTTC. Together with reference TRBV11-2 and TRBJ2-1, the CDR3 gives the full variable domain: EAGVAQSPRYKIIEKRQSVAFWCNPISGHATLYWYQQILGQGPKLLIQFQNNGVVDDSQLPKDRFSAERLKGVDSTLKIQPAKLEDSAVYLCASSAVRGNLNEQFFGPGTRLTVL.

CDR3 residues: CASSLMGPSSYNEQFF. In nucleotides, the CDR3 is TGCGCCAGCAGCTTGATGGGTCCTAGCTCCTACAATGAGCAGTTCTTC. This chain connects TRBV5-1 to TRBJ2-1, with no clear D. Trimming removed 1 base from V and 0 bases from J, with 11 bases in between. Germline V gene data show CDR1 as SGHRS and CDR2 as YFSETQ. This CDR3 is built from 16 residues.

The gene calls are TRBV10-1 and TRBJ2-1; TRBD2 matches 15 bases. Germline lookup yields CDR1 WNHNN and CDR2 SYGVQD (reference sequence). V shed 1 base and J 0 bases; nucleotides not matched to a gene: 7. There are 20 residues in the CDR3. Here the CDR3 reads CASSEWGLAGGSSSYNEQFF. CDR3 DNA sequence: TGCGCCAGCAGTGAGTGGGGACTAGCGGGAGGTTCGAGCTCCTACAATGAGCAGTTCTTC.

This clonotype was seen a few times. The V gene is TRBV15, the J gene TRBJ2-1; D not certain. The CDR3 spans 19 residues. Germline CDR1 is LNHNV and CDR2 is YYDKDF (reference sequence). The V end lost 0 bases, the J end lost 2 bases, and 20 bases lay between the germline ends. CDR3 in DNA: TGTGCCACCAGCAGAGATTATCCGACGGGTGATGGCGCCTACAATGAGCAGTTCTTC. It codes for CATSRDYPTGDGAYNEQFF. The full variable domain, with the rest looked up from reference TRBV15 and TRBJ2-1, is DAMVIQNPRYQVTQFGKPVTLSCSQTLNHNVMYWYQQKSSQAPKLLFHYYDKDFNNEADTPDNFQSRRPNTSFCFLDIRSPGLGDTAMYLCATSRDYPTGDGAYNEQFFGPGTRLTVL.

CDR3 nucleotides: TGTGCCAGCAGCAGCAGGGACGGCCCCTACAATGAGCAGTTCTTC. Its translation is CASSSRDGPYNEQFF. J is TRBJ2-1 and V is TRBV7-9, with D perhaps TRBD1 or TRBD2 (5 bases each). The germline V gene has CDR1 SEHNR and CDR2 FQNEAQ (reference sequence). Trimming removed 5 bases from V and 2 bases from J, with 13 bases in between. CDR3 size: 15 residues.

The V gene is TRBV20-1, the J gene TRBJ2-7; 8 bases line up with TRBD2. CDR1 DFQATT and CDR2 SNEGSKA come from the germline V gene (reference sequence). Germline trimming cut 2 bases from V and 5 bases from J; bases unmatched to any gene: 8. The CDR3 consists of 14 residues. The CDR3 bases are TGCAGTGCTAGACCAGTGGTAGCGGGAAACGAGCAGTACTTC. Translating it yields CSARPVVAGNEQYF.

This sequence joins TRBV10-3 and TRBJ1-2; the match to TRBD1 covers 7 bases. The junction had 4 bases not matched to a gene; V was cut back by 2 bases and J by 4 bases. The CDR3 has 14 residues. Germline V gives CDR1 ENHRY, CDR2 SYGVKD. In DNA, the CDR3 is TGTGCCATCAGTGAGACTCGGGACAGCTATGGCTACACCTTC. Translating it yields CAISETRDSYGYTF.

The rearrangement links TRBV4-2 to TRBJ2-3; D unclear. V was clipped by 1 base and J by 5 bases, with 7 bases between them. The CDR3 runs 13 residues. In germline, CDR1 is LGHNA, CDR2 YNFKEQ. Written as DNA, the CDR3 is TGTGCCAGCAGCCAAGGGGTACGAGATACGCAGTATTTT. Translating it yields CASSQGVRDTQYF.

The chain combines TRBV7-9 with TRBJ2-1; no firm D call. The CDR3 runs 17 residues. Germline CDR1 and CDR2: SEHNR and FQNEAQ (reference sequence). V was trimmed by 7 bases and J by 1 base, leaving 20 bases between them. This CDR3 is CASTRGVGQWSYNEQFF. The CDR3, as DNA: TGTGCCAGCACCAGAGGTGTAGGGCAGTGGTCCTACAATGAGCAGTTCTTC.

This CDR3 is CAISEDSYEQYF. Here the CDR3 DNA reads TGTGCCATCAGTGAGGACTCCTACGAGCAGTACTTC. The rearrangement joins TRBV10-3 to TRBJ2-7; no clear D gene. The ends were cut back, 2 bases at V and 0 bases at J, with 2 bases in the middle. This CDR3 spans 12 amino acids. The germline V gene has CDR1 ENHRY and CDR2 SYGVKD.

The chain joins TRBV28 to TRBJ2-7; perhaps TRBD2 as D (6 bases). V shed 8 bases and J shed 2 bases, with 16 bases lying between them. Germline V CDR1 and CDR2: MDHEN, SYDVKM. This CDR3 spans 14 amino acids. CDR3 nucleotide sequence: TGTGCCAGCGTCAGTGCGGGGTCAGCCTACGAGCAGTACTTC. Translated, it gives CASVSAGSAYEQYF.

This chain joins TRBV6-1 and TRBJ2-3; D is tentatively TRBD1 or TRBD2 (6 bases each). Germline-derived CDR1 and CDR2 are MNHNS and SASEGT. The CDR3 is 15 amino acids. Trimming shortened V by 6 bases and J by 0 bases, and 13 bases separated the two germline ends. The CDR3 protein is CASRSSGASTDTQYF. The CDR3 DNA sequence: TGTGCCAGCAGGTCGTCGGGGGCCAGCACAGATACGCAGTATTTT.